The 23 T cell receptor beta chains presented below share a single source sample, sequenced in a study of identical twins. TCRdb reanalysed the 5' RACE reads using MiXCR and keeps one entry per CDR3 protein. The data show around 1.7 million distinct CDR3 sequences, more than 30% seen once. Material for sequencing was cord blood. Every receptor here comes from a newborn girl in good health.

There are a few counts of this clonotype. V is TRBV10-2 and J is TRBJ1-5; TRBD1 matches at 9 bases. Germline lookup yields CDR1 WSHSY and CDR2 SAAADI. CDR3 length: 15 residues. J was trimmed by 3 bases and V by 9 bases; bases with no gene match: 9. CDR3 loop: CASSRDRVANQPQHF. The CDR3 DNA follows: TGCGCCAGTTCCCGGGACAGGGTGGCCAATCAGCCCCAGCATTTT.

Only a few counts were recorded for this clonotype. The V gene is TRBV7-2, the J gene TRBJ2-4, with a tentative D call TRBD2 (6 bases). The CDR3 runs 19 residues. The germline CDR1 and CDR2 sequences are SGHTA and FQGNSA. Deletions cut 1 base from V and 0 bases from J, with 19 bases between. CDR3 nucleotide sequence: TGTGCCAGCAGCTTAGACCTTCGTAGGCGGGGACTAGCCAAAAACATTCAGTACTTC. This sequence encodes CASSLDLRRRGLAKNIQYF.

J is TRBJ2-1 and V is TRBV20-1, with D possibly TRBD2 on 6 matching bases. The V gene's germline CDR1 is DFQATT and CDR2 SNEGSKA (reference sequence). This CDR3 spans 13 amino acids. V was trimmed by 6 bases and J by 8 bases, leaving 17 bases between them. The DNA of the CDR3 is TGCAGTGCACTGGGCGGGAATTACGATGAGCAGTTCTTC. Its protein product is CSALGGNYDEQFF.

This clonotype was picked up one time. The chain carries TRBV2 and TRBJ2-1; the match to TRBD2 covers 9 bases. V lost 2 bases, J lost 9 bases, and 14 bases stayed unmatched. This CDR3 contains 17 residues. Germline V gene data show CDR1 as SNHLY and CDR2 as FYNNEI. In nucleotides, the CDR3 is TGTGCCAGCAGTGAATACGGGGCTAGCGGGGCGAACAGTGAGCAGTTCTTC. Amino acids: CASSEYGASGANSEQFF.

CDR3 amino acids: CASSYSQIEGRGQPQHF. The CDR3 DNA sequence: TGTGCCAGCAGTTACTCCCAAATCGAGGGTAGAGGTCAGCCCCAGCATTTT. The chain combines TRBV6-6 with TRBJ1-5; D is undetermined. Germline values: CDR1 MNHNY, CDR2 SVGAGI (reference sequence). V shed 0 bases and J shed 6 bases, with 18 bases lying between them. The CDR3 sequence is 17 residues long.

V usage is TRBV10-3 and J usage is TRBJ2-4; 16 bases line up with TRBD2. The J call may be in error: the DNA end matches TRBJ2-7 better. CDR1 ENHRY and CDR2 SYGVKD come from the germline V gene. This CDR3 contains 16 residues. In DNA form, the CDR3 reads TGTGCCATCAGTGTAGGGACTAGCGGGGGGGCCTACGAGCAGTACTTC. Translation: CAISVGTSGGAYEQYF.

This clonotype was seen more than once but under ten times. This chain joins TRBV7-9 and TRBJ1-6; D is uncertain. The CDR3 is 14 residues long. Germline V gene sequence: CDR1 SEHNR, CDR2 FQNEAQ (reference sequence). V was pared by 1 base and J by 7 bases, with 8 bases between. In nucleotides, the CDR3 is TGTGCCAGCAGCTTAGAGCAGTCCAATTCACCCCTCCACTTT. Translating it yields CASSLEQSNSPLHF.

The chain has TRBV5-1 and TRBJ1-2; TRBD1 might be the D (5 bases). The CDR3 has 14 amino acids. CDR1 SGHRS and CDR2 YFSETQ come from the germline V gene. With 0 bases removed from V and 3 bases from J, the gap between germline ends came to 9 bases. The CDR3 coding sequence is TGCGCCAGCAGCTTGGGATGGGACCACTATGGCTACACCTTC. It yields the protein CASSLGWDHYGYTF.

This clonotype was counted many times. This rearrangement joins TRBV29-1 to TRBJ2-3, with D maybe TRBD1 (6 bases). Deletions cut 0 bases from V and 4 bases from J, with 11 bases between. The CDR3 runs to 14 residues. Germline values: CDR1 SQVTM, CDR2 ANQGSEA. CDR3 sequence: CSVEDTGSADTQYF. DNA for the CDR3: TGCAGCGTTGAAGATACAGGGAGCGCAGATACGCAGTATTTT.

This clonotype came up a few times. V usage is TRBV2 and J usage is TRBJ2-7; D may be TRBD2 (6 bases). The V end lost 1 base, the J end lost 1 base, and 11 bases lay between the germline ends. Germline values: CDR1 SNHLY, CDR2 FYNNEI. There are 15 residues in the CDR3. The CDR3 spells CASSEGLVGSYEQYF. The CDR3 DNA is TGTGCCAGCAGTGAAGGACTAGTAGGGTCCTACGAGCAGTACTTC.

The sample holds a few counts of this clonotype. This chain links TRBV20-1 with TRBJ2-7; 14 positions agree with TRBD2. After removal of 1 base from V and 3 bases from J, the junction contained 5 bases not matched to a gene. Germline V gene sequence: CDR1 DFQATT, CDR2 SNEGSKA (reference sequence). The CDR3 is 16 amino acids. For the CDR3, the DNA is TGCAGTGCTAGAGGTGGACTAGCGGGAGGACTCTACGAGCAGTACTTC. The encoded protein is CSARGGLAGGLYEQYF.

This clonotype was observed a handful of times. The V call is TRBV3-1, the J call TRBJ1-2; D uncertain. Germline V gene sequence: CDR1 LGHDT, CDR2 YNNKEL (reference sequence). The CDR3 has 14 amino acids. V was pared by 1 base and J by 4 bases, with 10 bases between. The CDR3 region is CASSQAVTFYGYTF. Written as DNA, the CDR3 is TGTGCCAGCAGCCAAGCTGTCACGTTCTATGGCTACACCTTC.

J is TRBJ1-5 and V is TRBV6-1, with 7 bases lining up with TRBD1. V lost 4 bases, J lost 2 bases, and 2 bases stayed unmatched. From germline, CDR1 is MNHNS and CDR2 SASEGT. This CDR3 has 14 residues. The CDR3 loop is CASSVRGRNQPQHF. Here the CDR3 DNA reads TGTGCCAGCAGTGTTAGGGGGCGCAATCAGCCCCAGCATTTT.

This clonotype was picked up many times. The chain links TRBV29-1 to TRBJ1-2; 7 bases map to TRBD1. CDR3 size: 14 residues. CDR1 is SQVTM and CDR2 is ANQGSEA in the germline V gene. V lost 7 bases, J lost 0 bases, and 8 bases stayed unmatched. Here the CDR3 DNA reads TGCAGCGCCCGGACAGGTTCCTCTAACTATGGCTACACCTTC. Amino acids: CSARTGSSNYGYTF.

This chain joins TRBV5-1 and TRBJ1-1; 7 bases agree with TRBD1. The CDR3 spans 13 residues. From germline, CDR1 is SGHRS and CDR2 YFSETQ. V lost 3 bases, J lost 6 bases, and 5 bases stayed unmatched. CDR3 in amino acids: CASSWRGQSEAFF. The CDR3 nucleotides read TGCGCCAGCAGCTGGAGGGGACAGTCTGAAGCTTTCTTT.

The chain is built from TRBV28 and TRBJ2-1, with 7 bases that match TRBD2. Germline V lookup: CDR1 MDHEN, CDR2 SYDVKM. The junction had 11 bases not matched to a gene; V was cut back by 6 bases and J by 0 bases. The length of the CDR3 is 17 residues. This CDR3 reads CASSLSGLRSSYNEQFF. The CDR3 DNA sequence: TGTGCCAGCAGCCTATCGGGACTACGAAGCTCCTACAATGAGCAGTTCTTC.

This clonotype has a handful of counts. CDR3 loop: CASSQERGATTDTQYF. For the CDR3, the DNA is TGTGCCAGCAGCCAGGAGCGCGGGGCGACCACAGATACGCAGTATTTT. The V gene is TRBV3-1, the J gene TRBJ2-3; weak D call: TRBD2 (6 bases). This CDR3 spans 16 amino acids. The germline V gene has CDR1 LGHDT and CDR2 YNNKEL (reference sequence). V gave up 3 bases and J gave up 2 bases, with 15 bases separating them.

CDR3 sequence reads: CASSFVQGGNQPQHF. CDR3 coding DNA: TGTGCCAGCAGTTTCGTGCAGGGGGGCAATCAGCCCCAGCATTTT. J is TRBJ1-5 and V is TRBV12-3 or TRBV12-4; 7 bases align to TRBD1. The CDR3 covers 15 residues. Trimming cost V 3 bases and J 2 bases; bases outside gene matches: 4.

As concerns this clonotype: Compared with germline, one end of the junction differs, possibly owing to a read error. The chain links TRBV5-5 to TRBJ1-1, with D possibly TRBD1 on 5 matching bases. The CDR3 covers 14 residues. Germline V CDR1 and CDR2: SGHKS, YYEKEE (reference sequence). CDR3 DNA: TGTGCCAGCAACTTGGAGGGCAGGGCCACTGAAGCTTTCTTT. Protein sequence: CASNLEGRATEAFF.

The chain is built from TRBV5-5 and TRBJ1-2, with TRBD1 identical over 9 bases. Per germline, CDR1 SGHKS and CDR2 YYEKEE (reference sequence). V was pared by 1 base and J by 6 bases, with 4 bases of the junction left unmatched. This CDR3 is built from 14 residues. CDR3 bases: TGTGCCAGCAGCTTGAGGACAGGGGACAATGGCTACACCTTC. It specifies CASSLRTGDNGYTF.

This clonotype has just one count. CDR3 sequence (DNA): TGTGCCAGCAGCAAATCCAGTACTAGCGGGAGCAATGAGCAGTACTTC. Protein: CASSKSSTSGSNEQYF. The V and J genes are TRBV21-1 and TRBJ2-5; the D call of TRBD2 is as the table states it, not checked on the DNA. TRBV21-1 is labeled a pseudogene. CDR3 length equals 16 residues.

On this clonotype itself: Sequence at one end of the junction differs from germline and may be a read error. The CDR3 bases are TGTGCCAACAGTCTAGCGGGAGGGACCTACGAGCAGTACTTC. Translation: CANSLAGGTYEQYF. The chain recombines TRBV6-2 or TRBV6-3 with TRBJ2-7, with TRBD2 matching over 12 bases. The CDR3 loop spans 14 amino acids. Germline loops: CDR1 MNHEY, CDR2 SVGEGT.

In the case of this clonotype: At one of its ends the junction is not consistent with the germline gene, which may arise from a read error. This chain joins TRBV5-1 and TRBJ2-1; 9 bases map to TRBD2. Germline V CDR1 and CDR2: SGHRS, YFSETQ. The CDR3 consists of 15 residues. The CDR3 DNA sequence: TGCGCCAGCAGCTTGGGACTAGCGGTCTACAATGAGCGGTACTTC. It encodes CASSLGLAVYNERYF.